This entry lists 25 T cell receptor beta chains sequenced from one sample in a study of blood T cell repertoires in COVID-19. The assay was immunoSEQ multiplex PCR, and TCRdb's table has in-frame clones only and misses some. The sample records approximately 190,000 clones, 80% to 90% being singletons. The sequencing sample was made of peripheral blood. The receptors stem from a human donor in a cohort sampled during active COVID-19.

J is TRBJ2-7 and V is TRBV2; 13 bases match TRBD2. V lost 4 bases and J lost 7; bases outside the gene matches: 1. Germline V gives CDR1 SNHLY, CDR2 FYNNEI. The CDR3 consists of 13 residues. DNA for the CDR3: TGTGCCAGCAGTGGGGGACTAGCGGGGGAGCAGTACTTC. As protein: CASSGGLAGEQYF.

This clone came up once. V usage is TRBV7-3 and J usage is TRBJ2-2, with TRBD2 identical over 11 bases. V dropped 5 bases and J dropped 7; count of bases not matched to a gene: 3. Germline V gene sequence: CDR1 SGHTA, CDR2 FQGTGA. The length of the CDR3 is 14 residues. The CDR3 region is CASSPGLAGGELFF. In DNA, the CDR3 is TGTGCCAGCAGCCCAGGACTAGCGGGCGGGGAGCTGTTTTTT.

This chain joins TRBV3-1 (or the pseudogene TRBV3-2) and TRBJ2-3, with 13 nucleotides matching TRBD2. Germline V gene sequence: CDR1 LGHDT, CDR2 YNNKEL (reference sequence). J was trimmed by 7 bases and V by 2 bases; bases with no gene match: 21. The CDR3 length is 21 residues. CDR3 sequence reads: CASSQFRLSAARTSGGYTQYF. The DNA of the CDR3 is TGTGCCAGCAGCCAATTTAGGCTTTCGGCGGCGCGGACTAGCGGGGGATATACGCAGTATTTT.

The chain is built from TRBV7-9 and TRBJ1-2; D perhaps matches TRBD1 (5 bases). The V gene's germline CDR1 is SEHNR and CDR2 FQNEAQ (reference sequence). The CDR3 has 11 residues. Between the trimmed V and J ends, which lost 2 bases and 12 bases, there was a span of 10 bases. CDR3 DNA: TGTGCCAGCAGCTTAATCCAGGACAACACCTTC. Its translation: CASSLIQDNTF.

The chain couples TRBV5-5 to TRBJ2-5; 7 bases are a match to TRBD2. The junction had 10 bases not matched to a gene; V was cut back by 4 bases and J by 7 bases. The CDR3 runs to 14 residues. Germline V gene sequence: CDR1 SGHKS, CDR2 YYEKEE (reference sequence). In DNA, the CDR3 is TGTGCCAGCAGCCCGATTGCAAGCGGGGCGACCCAGTACTTC. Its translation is CASSPIASGATQYF.

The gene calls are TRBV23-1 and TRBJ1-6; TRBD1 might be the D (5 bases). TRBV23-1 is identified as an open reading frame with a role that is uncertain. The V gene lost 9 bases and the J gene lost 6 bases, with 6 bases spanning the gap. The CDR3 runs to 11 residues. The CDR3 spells CASRGNSPLHF. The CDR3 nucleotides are TGCGCCAGTAGGGGTAATTCACCCCTCCACTTT.

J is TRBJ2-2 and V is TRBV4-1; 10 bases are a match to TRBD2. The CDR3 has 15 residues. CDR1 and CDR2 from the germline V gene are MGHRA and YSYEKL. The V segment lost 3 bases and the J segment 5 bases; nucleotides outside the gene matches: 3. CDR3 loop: CASSHPSGSTGELFF. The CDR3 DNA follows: TGCGCCAGCAGCCACCCTAGCGGGAGTACCGGGGAGCTGTTTTTT.

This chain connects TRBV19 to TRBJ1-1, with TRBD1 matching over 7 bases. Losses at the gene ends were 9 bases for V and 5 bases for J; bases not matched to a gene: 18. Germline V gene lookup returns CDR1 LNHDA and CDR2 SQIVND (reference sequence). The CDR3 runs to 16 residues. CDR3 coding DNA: TGTGCCAGCCTTCGTCGACAGGGTAGGTCGGGAACTGAAGCTTTCTTT. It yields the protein CASLRRQGRSGTEAFF. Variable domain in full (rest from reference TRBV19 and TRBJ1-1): DGGITQSPKYLFRKEGQNVTLSCEQNLNHDAMYWYRQDPGQGLRLIYYSQIVNDFQKGDIAEGYSVSREKKESFPLTVTSAQKNPTAFYLCASLRRQGRSGTEAFFGQGTRLTVV.

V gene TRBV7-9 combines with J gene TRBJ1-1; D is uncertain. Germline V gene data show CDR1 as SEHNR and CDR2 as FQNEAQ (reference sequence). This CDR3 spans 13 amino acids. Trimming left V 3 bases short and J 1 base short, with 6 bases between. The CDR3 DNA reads TGTGCCAGCAGCTTGAACAAGAACACTGAAGCTTTCTTT. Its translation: CASSLNKNTEAFF.

The CDR3 spells CASSLSGMRETQYF. The CDR3 DNA follows: TGTGCCAGCAGTCTGTCCGGTATGAGGGAGACCCAGTACTTC. This sequence joins TRBV27 and TRBJ2-5; D gene uncertain. Germline lookup yields CDR1 MNHEY and CDR2 SMNVEV (reference sequence). Between the trimmed V and J ends, which lost 5 bases and 5 bases, there was a span of 15 bases. The CDR3 has 14 residues.

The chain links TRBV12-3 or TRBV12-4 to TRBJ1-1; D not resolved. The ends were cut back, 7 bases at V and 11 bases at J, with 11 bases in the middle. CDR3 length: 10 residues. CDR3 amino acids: CASTLTRAFF. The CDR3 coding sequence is TGTGCCAGCACTCTGACACGCGCTTTCTTT.

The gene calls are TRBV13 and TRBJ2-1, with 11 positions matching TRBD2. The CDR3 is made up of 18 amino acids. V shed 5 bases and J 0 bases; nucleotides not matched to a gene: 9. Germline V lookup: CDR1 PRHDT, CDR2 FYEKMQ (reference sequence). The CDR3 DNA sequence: TGTGCCAGCAGCCCCCGAGGGACTAGCGGAAGCTCCTACAATGAGCAGTTCTTC. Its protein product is CASSPRGTSGSSYNEQFF. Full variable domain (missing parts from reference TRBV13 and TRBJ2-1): AAGVIQSPRHLIKEKRETATLKCYPIPRHDTVYWYQQGPGQDPQFLISFYEKMQSDKGSIPDRFSAQQFSDYHSELNMSSLELGDSALYFCASSPRGTSGSSYNEQFFGPGTRLTVL.

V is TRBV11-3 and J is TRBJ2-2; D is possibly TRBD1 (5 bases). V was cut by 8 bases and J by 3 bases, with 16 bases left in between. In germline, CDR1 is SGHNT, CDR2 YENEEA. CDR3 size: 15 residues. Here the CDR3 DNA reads TGTGCCAGCGCCCAGGGTGTCGTCGACACCGGGGAGCTGTTTTTT. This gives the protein CASAQGVVDTGELFF.

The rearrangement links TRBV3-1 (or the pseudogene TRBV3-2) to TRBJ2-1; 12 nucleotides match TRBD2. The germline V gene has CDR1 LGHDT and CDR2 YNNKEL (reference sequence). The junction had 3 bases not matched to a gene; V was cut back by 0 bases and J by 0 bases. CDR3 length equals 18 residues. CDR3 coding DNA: TGTGCCAGCAGCCAAGATCGGACTAGCGGGGCCTCCTACAATGAGCAGTTCTTC. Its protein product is CASSQDRTSGASYNEQFF.

CDR3 bases: TGTGCCAGCAGGAGCCCCGGAGCCCCCACTGAAGCTTTCTTT. It yields the protein CASRSPGAPTEAFF. The V and J genes are TRBV7-9 and TRBJ1-1; D unclear. The V end was cut by 6 bases, the J end by 4 bases, with 15 bases between. This CDR3 contains 14 residues. Germline V lookup: CDR1 SEHNR, CDR2 FQNEAQ (reference sequence).

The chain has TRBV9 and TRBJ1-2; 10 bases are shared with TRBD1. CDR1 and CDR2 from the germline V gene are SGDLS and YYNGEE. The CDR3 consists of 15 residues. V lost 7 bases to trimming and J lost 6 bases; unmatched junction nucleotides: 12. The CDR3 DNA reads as TGTGCCAGCGCCTACCCTCCGGGACAGGGGCATGGCTACACCTTC. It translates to CASAYPPGQGHGYTF.

The CDR3 reads CASSPRTGDSDEQFF. In DNA, the CDR3 is TGTGCCAGCTCACCAAGGACAGGGGATTCGGATGAGCAGTTCTTC. This rearrangement joins TRBV18 to TRBJ2-1, with TRBD1 matching over 9 bases. Germline V gene lookup returns CDR1 KGHSH and CDR2 LQKENI. J gave up 8 bases and V 2 bases, and 7 bases lay outside the gene matches. This CDR3 has 15 residues.

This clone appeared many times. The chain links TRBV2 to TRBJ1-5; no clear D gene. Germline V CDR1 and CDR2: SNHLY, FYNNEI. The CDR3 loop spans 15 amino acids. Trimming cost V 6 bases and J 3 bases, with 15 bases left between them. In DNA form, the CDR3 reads TGTGCCAGCAGCCGGGAGAGAGGGATCAATCAGCCCCAGCATTTT. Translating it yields CASSRERGINQPQHF.

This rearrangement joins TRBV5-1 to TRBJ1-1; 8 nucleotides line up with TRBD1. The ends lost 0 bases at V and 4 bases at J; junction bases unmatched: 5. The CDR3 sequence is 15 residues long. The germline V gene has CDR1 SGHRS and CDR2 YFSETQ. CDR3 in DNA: TGCGCCAGCAGCTTGGCACAAACAGGGGGCACTGAAGCTTTCTTT. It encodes CASSLAQTGGTEAFF.

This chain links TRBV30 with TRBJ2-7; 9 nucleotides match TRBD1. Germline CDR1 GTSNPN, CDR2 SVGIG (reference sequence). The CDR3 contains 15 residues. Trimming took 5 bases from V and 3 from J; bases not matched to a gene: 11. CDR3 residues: CAWVRSGTGIYEQYF. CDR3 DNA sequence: TGTGCCTGGGTACGTTCTGGGACAGGGATCTACGAGCAGTACTTC.

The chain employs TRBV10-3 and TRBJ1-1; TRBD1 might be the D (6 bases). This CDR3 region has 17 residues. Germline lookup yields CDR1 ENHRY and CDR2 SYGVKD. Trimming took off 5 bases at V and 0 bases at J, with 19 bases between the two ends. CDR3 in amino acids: CAISRISGTQMNTEAFF. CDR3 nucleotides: TGTGCCATCAGTCGAATTTCCGGGACACAGATGAACACTGAAGCTTTCTTT.

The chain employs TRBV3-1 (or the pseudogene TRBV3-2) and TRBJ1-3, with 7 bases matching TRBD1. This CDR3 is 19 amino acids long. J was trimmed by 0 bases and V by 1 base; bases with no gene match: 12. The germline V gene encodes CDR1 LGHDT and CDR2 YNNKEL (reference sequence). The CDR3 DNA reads TGTGCCAGCAGCCAAGCGTCACAGGGGTTCGGGTACTCTGGAAACACCATATATTTT. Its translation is CASSQASQGFGYSGNTIYF.

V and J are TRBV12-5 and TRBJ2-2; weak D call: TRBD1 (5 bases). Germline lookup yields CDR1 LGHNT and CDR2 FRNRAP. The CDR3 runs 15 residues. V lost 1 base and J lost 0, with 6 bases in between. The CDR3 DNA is TGTGCTAGTGGTTTGGGGGGCTCGAACACCGGGGAGCTGTTTTTT. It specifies CASGLGGSNTGELFF. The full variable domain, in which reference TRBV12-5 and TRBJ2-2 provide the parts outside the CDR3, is DARVTQTPRHKVTEMGQEVTMRCQPILGHNTVFWYRQTMMQGLELLAYFRNRAPLDDSGMPKDRFSAEMPDATLATLKIQPSEPRDSAVYFCASGLGGSNTGELFFGEGSRLTVL.

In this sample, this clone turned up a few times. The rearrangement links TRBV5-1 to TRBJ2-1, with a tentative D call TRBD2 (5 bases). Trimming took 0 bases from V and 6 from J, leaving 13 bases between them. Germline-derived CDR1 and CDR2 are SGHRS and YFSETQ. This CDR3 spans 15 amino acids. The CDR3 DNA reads TGCGCCAGCAGCTTGGATGGGAGCCTGGGCAATGAGCAGTTCTTC. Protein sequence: CASSLDGSLGNEQFF.

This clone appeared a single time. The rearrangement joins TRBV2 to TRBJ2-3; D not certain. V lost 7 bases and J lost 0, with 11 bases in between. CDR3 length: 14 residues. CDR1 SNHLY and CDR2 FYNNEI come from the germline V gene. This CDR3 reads CASTPPQSTDTQYF. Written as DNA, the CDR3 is TGTGCCAGCACCCCACCCCAGAGCACAGATACGCAGTATTTT.